The 14 T cell receptor beta chains below were found in one sample sequenced in a study of blood T cell repertoires in COVID-19. The repertoire was sequenced with immunoSEQ multiplex PCR; TCRdb's copy has only in-frame clones and lacks some. The sample has roughly 220,000 clones; 70% to 90% are singletons. Sequencing was done on a sample of PBMCs or T cells enriched from blood (not recorded which). These TCRs come from a woman between 45 and 65 years old with acute COVID-19.

This clone was counted once. This chain connects TRBV19 to TRBJ1-4; TRBD1 matches 7 bases. The CDR3 extends over 14 amino acids. The ends lost 6 bases at V and 0 bases at J; junction bases unmatched: 1. The germline CDR1 and CDR2 sequences are LNHDA and SQIVND (reference sequence). As DNA, the CDR3 is TGTGCCAGTAGGGGGACAGCAACTAATGAAAAACTGTTTTTT. This encodes CASRGTATNEKLFF.

This clone has only one observation. The rearrangement uses TRBV27 and TRBJ2-2; TRBD1 aligns across 9 bases. Germline loops: CDR1 MNHEY, CDR2 SMNVEV (reference sequence). The CDR3 totals 15 residues. J was trimmed by 7 bases and V by 6 bases; bases with no gene match: 9. CDR3 region: CASRIQGALSGELFF. CDR3 bases: TGTGCCAGCAGGATACAGGGGGCGCTTAGCGGGGAGCTGTTTTTT.

V is TRBV9 and J is TRBJ2-3, with TRBD2 matching 14 bases. The CDR3 contains 16 residues. The germline V gene encodes CDR1 SGDLS and CDR2 YYNGEE. Germline trimming cut 3 bases from V and 6 bases from J; bases unmatched to any gene: 6. The CDR3 nucleotides are TGTGCCAGCAGCGCATTGGGACTAGCGGGAGCGGATACGCAGTATTTT. Translating gives CASSALGLAGADTQYF.

The V call is TRBV7-6, the J call TRBJ2-7, with 9 bases identical to TRBD1. The CDR3 covers 15 residues. Losses at the gene ends were 3 bases for V and 5 bases for J; bases not matched to a gene: 8. Germline loops: CDR1 SGHVS, CDR2 FNYEAQ. CDR3 protein: CASSFRDREGDEQYF. CDR3 in DNA: TGTGCCAGCAGCTTCCGGGACAGGGAGGGCGACGAGCAGTACTTC.

J is TRBJ1-1 and V is TRBV9, with D hard to call. CDR3 length equals 14 residues. CDR1 is SGDLS, CDR2 YYNGEE, per germline. V shed 0 bases and J shed 1 base, with 7 bases lying between them. CDR3 region: CASSVGHQNTEAFF. CDR3 nucleotides: TGTGCCAGCAGCGTAGGACACCAGAACACTGAAGCTTTCTTT.

The chain employs TRBV5-1 and TRBJ1-5, with 7 bases lining up with TRBD1. CDR1 is SGHRS, CDR2 YFSETQ, per germline. J was trimmed by 2 bases and V by 5 bases; bases with no gene match: 4. The CDR3 runs 14 residues. CDR3 protein: CASSYGQGNQPQHF. CDR3 DNA: TGCGCCAGCAGTTATGGACAGGGCAATCAGCCCCAGCATTTT.

This sequence joins TRBV28 and TRBJ1-6; 10 bases fit TRBD1. Trimming took 5 bases from V and 9 from J; bases not matched to a gene: 4. The length of the CDR3 is 14 residues. Germline assignment: CDR1 MDHEN and CDR2 SYDVKM. This CDR3 is CASSLRDRGSPLHF. Written as DNA, the CDR3 is TGTGCCAGCAGTCTCCGGGACAGGGGTTCACCCCTCCACTTT.

The chain uses TRBV7-6 and TRBJ2-3; D is unclear. The CDR3 runs 13 residues. The germline V gene encodes CDR1 SGHVS and CDR2 FNYEAQ. The V end was cut by 1 base, the J end by 5 bases, with 7 bases between. The CDR3 coding sequence is TGTGCCAGCAGCTTAGGGCCTAGAGATACGCAGTATTTT. As protein: CASSLGPRDTQYF.

This clone was counted once. This chain uses TRBV2 with TRBJ1-2; D not certain. Trimming removed 7 bases at V and 7 bases at J, with 19 bases between. Germline lookup yields CDR1 SNHLY and CDR2 FYNNEI. The CDR3 extends over 14 amino acids. The CDR3 sequence is CASTIDTSLRGYTF. The CDR3 nucleotides are TGTGCCAGCACCATAGACACCTCGTTGCGTGGCTACACCTTC.

V gene TRBV6-2 or TRBV6-3 combines with J gene TRBJ2-7; 9 nucleotides align to TRBD2. The CDR3 is made up of 15 amino acids. V trimming: 2 bases; J trimming: 6 bases; junction bases outside the gene matches: 8. Germline assignment: CDR1 MNHEY and CDR2 SVGEGT. CDR3 DNA sequence: TGTGCCAGCAGTTACGGCAAGCGGGAGGACCCCGAGCAGTACTTC. Translated: CASSYGKREDPEQYF.

The genes are TRBV9 and TRBJ2-1, with TRBD2 matching 9 bases. Germline V lookup: CDR1 SGDLS, CDR2 YYNGEE. The CDR3 has 16 amino acids. The junction had 3 bases not matched to a gene; V was cut back by 0 bases and J by 2 bases. CDR3 DNA: TGTGCCAGCAGCGTAGCAGGCGGGAGGGCCTACAATGAGCAGTTCTTC. This sequence encodes CASSVAGGRAYNEQFF.

This rearrangement joins TRBV2 to TRBJ2-3; 7 bases are a match to TRBD1. The junction had 5 bases not matched to a gene; V was cut back by 6 bases and J by 2 bases. This CDR3 comprises 14 residues. Germline V gives CDR1 SNHLY, CDR2 FYNNEI. This CDR3 reads CASRGDSFTDTQYF. The CDR3 bases are TGTGCCAGCAGAGGGGACAGTTTCACAGATACGCAGTATTTT.

This chain links TRBV9 with TRBJ2-1; 10 nucleotides match TRBD2. The CDR3 totals 17 residues. The V gene end was trimmed by 4 bases and the J gene end by 0 bases; junction bases not matched to a gene: 7. The germline CDR1 and CDR2 sequences are SGDLS and YYNGEE. The CDR3 sequence is CASSQRTSGSSYNEQFF. CDR3 nucleotides: TGTGCCAGCAGCCAGAGGACTAGCGGAAGCTCCTACAATGAGCAGTTCTTC.

The V call is TRBV28, the J call TRBJ2-7; 7 bases agree with TRBD1. This CDR3 has 14 residues. Germline values: CDR1 MDHEN, CDR2 SYDVKM. Unmatched junction bases numbered 5, after V lost 3 bases and J lost 3 bases. The CDR3: CASSLRQGDYEQYF. The DNA of the CDR3 is TGTGCCAGCAGTTTGCGACAGGGAGACTACGAGCAGTACTTC.